What follows are 11 T cell receptor beta chains derived from one specimen sequenced in a study of T cell repertoires and HLA-DP antigens. Their cognate antigens are unknown. Method: immunoSEQ multiplex PCR; TCRdb's copy keeps in-frame clones and lacks some. The sample lists approximately 110,000 clones, 80% to 95% seen once, with 0.25% to 0.3% in the top ten. The source material was CD4+ T cells from PBMCs. The receptors were gathered from a woman between 18 and 30 years old in good health and CMV-seronegative.

The CDR3 loop is CASSAQLGGTDTQYF. The CDR3 DNA is TGTGCCAGCAGTGCCCAACTGGGGGGCACAGATACGCAGTATTTT. V and J are TRBV25-1 and TRBJ2-3, with D perhaps assigned TRBD1 or TRBD2 (5 bases each). CDR3 length: 15 residues. The ends were cut back, 4 bases at V and 1 base at J, with 12 bases in the middle. The germline V gene has CDR1 MGHDK and CDR2 SYGVNS.

V is TRBV15 and J is TRBJ2-3, with 8 bases identical to TRBD2. The CDR3 runs 14 residues. The junction had 4 bases not matched to a gene; V was cut back by 4 bases and J by 4 bases. Germline V lookup: CDR1 LNHNV, CDR2 YYDKDF (reference sequence). The CDR3 region has the DNA TGTGCCACCAGCATAGCGGGGTCATCAGATACGCAGTATTTT. As protein: CATSIAGSSDTQYF.

The V gene is TRBV11-2, the J gene TRBJ2-7, with D maybe TRBD2 (6 bases). Trimming pared 3 bases from V and 2 bases from J, leaving 11 bases between. Germline V gene lookup returns CDR1 SGHAT and CDR2 FQNNGV. CDR3 length equals 14 residues. DNA of the CDR3: TGTGCCAGCAGCTTCGGGACTCTTCCCTACGAGCAGTACTTC. As protein: CASSFGTLPYEQYF.

This sequence joins TRBV5-1 and TRBJ1-1; D unclear. Germline V gene data show CDR1 as SGHRS and CDR2 as YFSETQ. CDR3 length: 14 residues. V was cut by 0 bases and J by 0 bases, with 6 bases left in between. CDR3 region: CASSLGYMNTEAFF. For the CDR3, the DNA is TGCGCCAGCAGCTTGGGCTACATGAACACTGAAGCTTTCTTT.

This clone was picked up a small number of times. The rearrangement links TRBV5-5 to TRBJ1-1; D is unresolved. Between the trimmed V and J ends, which lost 4 bases and 2 bases, there was a span of 12 bases. CDR3 size: 14 residues. Germline V gives CDR1 SGHKS, CDR2 YYEKEE (reference sequence). The CDR3 reads CASSHRSYNTEAFF. The CDR3 DNA reads TGTGCCAGCAGCCACCGGTCATACAACACTGAAGCTTTCTTT.

The chain uses TRBV11-3 and TRBJ2-1; 8 bases map to TRBD2. The CDR3 is made up of 15 amino acids. The V segment lost 4 bases and the J segment 10 bases; nucleotides outside the gene matches: 12. Per the germline V gene, CDR1 is SGHNT and CDR2 is YENEEA. The CDR3 DNA follows: TGTGCCAGCAGCTCAGTACTAGCGGCTGGTGGAGAGCAGTTCTTC. Protein sequence: CASSSVLAAGGEQFF.

This chain joins TRBV6-5 and TRBJ1-4; D remains ambiguous. The V gene lost 10 bases and the J gene lost 5 bases, with 11 bases spanning the gap. The CDR3 is 12 residues long. CDR1 and CDR2 (germline): MNHEY, SVGAGI. Here the CDR3 DNA reads TGTGCCACCGCCAGGCAGAATGAAAAACTGTTTTTT. This codes for CATARQNEKLFF.

V and J are TRBV6-6 and TRBJ2-1; 7 bases agree with TRBD2. J was trimmed by 9 bases and V by 2 bases; bases with no gene match: 13. Germline V lookup: CDR1 MNHNY, CDR2 SVGAGI (reference sequence). The CDR3 sequence is 16 residues long. CDR3 nucleotides: TGTGCCAGCAGTTACGCCATTGGTAGCGGGCCCCCTGAGCAGTTCTTC. It is translated as CASSYAIGSGPPEQFF.

DNA of the CDR3: TGTGCCAGCAGTTTGCTTCCGGGACAGGGGGTACACACCATATATTTT. This sequence encodes CASSLLPGQGVHTIYF. The J gene is TRBJ1-3, the V gene TRBV28; 11 nucleotides agree with TRBD1. CDR3 length: 16 residues. CDR1 is MDHEN and CDR2 is SYDVKM in the germline V gene. The ends lost 3 bases at V and 8 bases at J; junction bases unmatched: 9.

The V call is TRBV9, the J call TRBJ1-2; D ambiguous. The CDR3 sequence is 14 residues long. Per the germline V gene, CDR1 is SGDLS and CDR2 is YYNGEE. V lost 0 bases and J 4 bases, leaving 10 bases between the germline ends. The CDR3 DNA sequence: TGTGCCAGCAGCGTAGAGGGAGGGTTCTATGGCTACACCTTC. Its translation is CASSVEGGFYGYTF.

The V gene is TRBV27, the J gene TRBJ2-3; the D is unclear. V lost 5 bases and J lost 4, with 16 bases in between. The germline V gene has CDR1 MNHEY and CDR2 SMNVEV (reference sequence). The CDR3 runs 15 residues. Here the CDR3 reads CASSPQTQQSDTQYF. The CDR3 DNA reads TGTGCCAGCAGTCCACAGACTCAACAGTCAGATACGCAGTATTTT.